This section outlines one T cell receptor beta chain sequence together with its context. Its target is not known. Measured with immunoSEQ multiplex PCR; TCRdb has only the in-frame clones, and not every one. The table has approximately 200,000 clones, over 85% seen once. This specimen belongs to a study of T cell responses to AZD1222 COVID-19 vaccine. Study findings and constraints: Donor demographics were predominantly white British with a female majority; clonal diversity may be underestimated.

CDR1 is LGHNA and CDR2 is YSLEER in the germline V gene. The CDR3 length is 17 residues. Trimming removed 0 bases from V and 0 bases from J, with 9 bases in between. The chain is built from TRBV4-3 and TRBJ2-6; a weak D match, TRBD1 (5 bases). Material: peripheral blood, obtained 28 days after the second AZD1222 dose. The receptor's source is an adult who received the AZD1222 COVID-19 vaccine. CDR3 protein: CASSQDHRYSGANVLTF. CDR3 DNA: TGCGCCAGCAGCCAAGATCACAGGTACTCTGGGGCCAACGTCCTGACTTTC.